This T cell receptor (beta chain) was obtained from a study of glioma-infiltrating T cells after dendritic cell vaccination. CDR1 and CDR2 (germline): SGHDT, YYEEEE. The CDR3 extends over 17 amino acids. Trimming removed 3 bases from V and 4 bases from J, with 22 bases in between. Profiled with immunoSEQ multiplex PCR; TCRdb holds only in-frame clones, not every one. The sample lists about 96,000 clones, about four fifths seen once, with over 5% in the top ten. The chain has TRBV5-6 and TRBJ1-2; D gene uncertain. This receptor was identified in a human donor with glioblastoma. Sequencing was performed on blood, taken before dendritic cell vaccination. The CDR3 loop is CASSSPTRILNLYGYTF. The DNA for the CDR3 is TGTGCCAGCAGCTCGCCAACCAGGATTCTGAACCTCTATGGCTACACCTTC.